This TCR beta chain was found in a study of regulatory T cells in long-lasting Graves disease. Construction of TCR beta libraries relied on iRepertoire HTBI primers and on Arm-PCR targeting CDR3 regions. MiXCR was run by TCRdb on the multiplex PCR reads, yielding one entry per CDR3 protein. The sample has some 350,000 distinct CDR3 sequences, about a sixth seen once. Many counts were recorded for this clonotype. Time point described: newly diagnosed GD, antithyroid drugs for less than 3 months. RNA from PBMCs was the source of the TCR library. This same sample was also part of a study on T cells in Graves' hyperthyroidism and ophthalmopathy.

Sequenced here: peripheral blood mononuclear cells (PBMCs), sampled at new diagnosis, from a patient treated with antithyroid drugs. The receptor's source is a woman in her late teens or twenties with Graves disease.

The chain's CDR3 is CSARDPARGPTYEQYF. In nucleotides, the CDR3 is TGCAGTGCTAGAGATCCCGCCAGGGGGCCCACCTACGAGCAGTACTTC. The J gene is TRBJ2-7, the V gene TRBV20-1; TRBD1 agrees at 8 bases. Per germline, CDR1 DFQATT and CDR2 SNEGSKA (reference sequence). The CDR3 spans 16 residues. The junction had 9 bases not matched to a gene; V was cut back by 0 bases and J by 2 bases.